The 30 T cell receptor beta chains in this list originate from one sample, sequenced in a study of blood T cell repertoires in COVID-19. TCRdb's table, derived via immunoSEQ multiplex PCR, lists solely in-frame clones and lacks some. In the table there are 250,000 to 300,000 clones, 70% to 90% of which are singletons. Sequencing input: peripheral blood. The source is a woman between 70 and 85 years old with acute or convalescent COVID-19.

J is TRBJ1-1 and V is TRBV6-5; no definite D call. Germline loops: CDR1 MNHEY, CDR2 SVGAGI. This CDR3 is built from 13 residues. V lost 5 bases and J lost 5, with 12 bases in between. The CDR3 bases are TGTGCCAGCAGTCTGCGGCACGGAACTGAAGCTTTCTTT. It is translated as CASSLRHGTEAFF.

The J gene is TRBJ2-3, the V gene TRBV4-1; 7 positions match TRBD2. Trimming at V came to 1 base and at J to 2 bases, leaving 12 bases not matched to a gene. This CDR3 is 18 amino acids long. Germline values: CDR1 MGHRA, CDR2 YSYEKL. CDR3 region: CASSQGIPVGGLTDTQYF. DNA of the CDR3: TGCGCCAGCAGCCAAGGAATTCCAGTGGGAGGGCTCACAGATACGCAGTATTTT.

V is TRBV19 and J is TRBJ2-7, with 7 bases fitting TRBD1. The CDR3 extends over 13 amino acids. The ends lost 4 bases at V and 2 bases at J; junction bases unmatched: 2. Germline V CDR1 and CDR2: LNHDA, SQIVND (reference sequence). The CDR3 sequence: CASSTTGTYEQYF. The CDR3 region has the DNA TGTGCCAGTAGTACGACAGGGACCTACGAGCAGTACTTC.

The chain couples TRBV6-5 to TRBJ1-5, with D unclear. The CDR3 spans 15 residues. Germline CDR1 reads MNHEY; CDR2 reads SVGAGI. The ends were cut back, 7 bases at V and 2 bases at J, with 15 bases in the middle. The CDR3 reads CASNPSGIGNQPQHF. The CDR3 DNA follows: TGTGCCAGCAACCCATCAGGAATTGGCAATCAGCCCCAGCATTTT.

This clone was counted only a few times. This CDR3 reads CASSPPSQETQYF. CDR3 sequence (DNA): TGTGCCAGCAGCCCTCCTTCCCAAGAGACCCAGTACTTC. The rearrangement joins TRBV5-5 to TRBJ2-5; D unclear. Germline V lookup: CDR1 SGHKS, CDR2 YYEKEE (reference sequence). The CDR3 sequence is 13 residues long. Trimming stripped 4 bases from V and 1 base from J, with 8 bases between.

This clone was recorded only once. The chain couples TRBV2 to TRBJ2-5; TRBD2 matches 7 bases. The germline CDR1 and CDR2 sequences are SNHLY and FYNNEI. There are 15 residues in the CDR3. V lost 5 bases, J lost 0 bases, and 6 bases stayed unmatched. CDR3 sequence (DNA): TGTGCCAGCAGTAGGGGAGGGGTTTACCAAGAGACCCAGTACTTC. Residues: CASSRGGVYQETQYF.

The chain uses TRBV5-6 and TRBJ2-7, with TRBD1 matching over 8 bases. The CDR3 is 15 amino acids. The germline V gene has CDR1 SGHDT and CDR2 YYEEEE. V shed 4 bases, J shed 3 bases, and the junction held 9 bases outside the gene matches. The CDR3 sequence: CASSPRDRSFYEQYF. The CDR3 bases are TGTGCCAGCAGCCCTCGGGACAGGTCCTTCTACGAGCAGTACTTC.

The chain couples TRBV5-1 to TRBJ1-2, with TRBD1 matching over 7 bases. Germline trimming cut 4 bases from V and 7 bases from J; bases unmatched to any gene: 10. The CDR3 totals 14 residues. Germline CDR1 reads SGHRS; CDR2 reads YFSETQ. CDR3 region: CASSATGEIGGYTF. The CDR3 DNA reads TGCGCCAGCAGCGCCACAGGGGAAATAGGTGGCTACACCTTC.

The V call is TRBV24-1, the J call TRBJ1-5; 8 bases fit TRBD1. Trimming cost V 9 bases and J 4 bases; bases outside gene matches: 10. The CDR3 runs 15 residues. Germline CDR1 and CDR2: KGHDR and SFDVKD. The CDR3 DNA sequence: TGTGCCACCTCTAGCCGGGACAGGAATAATCAGCCCCAGCATTTT. It translates to CATSSRDRNNQPQHF.

This clone was seen once. The chain combines TRBV14 with TRBJ2-2; TRBD2 agrees at 7 bases. Per germline, CDR1 SGHDN and CDR2 FVKESK. The CDR3 is made up of 12 amino acids. Germline trimming cut 1 base from V and 13 bases from J; bases unmatched to any gene: 3. The CDR3 loop is CASSQAGGRLFF. The CDR3 DNA follows: TGTGCCAGCAGCCAAGCCGGGGGGAGGCTGTTTTTT.

The rearrangement joins TRBV3-1 (or the pseudogene TRBV3-2) to TRBJ1-1, with D tentatively TRBD1 (5 bases). Germline V gene sequence: CDR1 LGHDT, CDR2 YNNKEL (reference sequence). CDR3 size: 15 residues. The V end was cut by 3 bases, the J end by 2 bases, with 13 bases between. CDR3 sequence: CASSQAGRQNTEAFF. The DNA of the CDR3 is TGTGCCAGCAGCCAGGCGGGACGGCAAAACACTGAAGCTTTCTTT.

The chain links TRBV5-1 to TRBJ2-3, with 7 bases fitting TRBD1. CDR1 SGHRS and CDR2 YFSETQ come from the germline V gene. The V and J ends lost 0 bases and 1 base, in that order; junction bases with no gene match: 2. This CDR3 comprises 15 residues. The CDR3 is CASSLATGGTDTQYF. The CDR3 DNA sequence: TGCGCCAGCAGCTTGGCTACAGGGGGCACAGATACGCAGTATTTT.

The table lists this clone with a count of one. The chain employs TRBV5-1 and TRBJ2-7; tentatively, D is TRBD2 (6 bases). Trimming removed 4 bases from V and 3 bases from J, with 14 bases in between. Per germline, CDR1 SGHRS and CDR2 YFSETQ. The CDR3 has 14 residues. CDR3 DNA sequence: TGCGCCAGCAGCCCGACGGGACTTTACTACGAGCAGTACTTC. Amino acid sequence: CASSPTGLYYEQYF.

The chain employs TRBV6-5 and TRBJ1-3; D is perhaps TRBD1 (5 bases). From germline, CDR1 is MNHEY and CDR2 SVGAGI. CDR3 length equals 16 residues. V dropped 0 bases and J dropped 0 bases, with 9 bases sitting between them. CDR3 in DNA: TGTGCCAGCAGTTACTCCCGGGGGTTCTCTGGAAACACCATATATTTT. Protein sequence: CASSYSRGFSGNTIYF.

V is TRBV7-9 and J is TRBJ1-6, with 7 nucleotides matching TRBD1. Germline CDR1 and CDR2: SEHNR and FQNEAQ (reference sequence). The CDR3 runs 17 residues. Unmatched junction bases numbered 11, after V lost 4 bases and J lost 5 bases. CDR3 in DNA: TGTGCCAGCAGCTCCCCCCCAGGGGACAGAAATAATTCACCCCTCCACTTT. Translated, it gives CASSSPPGDRNNSPLHF.

The chain uses TRBV7-9 and TRBJ2-3, with 7 bases lining up with TRBD2. In germline, CDR1 is SEHNR, CDR2 FQNEAQ (reference sequence). The J segment lost 5 bases and the V segment lost 4 bases, leaving 9 bases of the junction unmatched. The CDR3 totals 15 residues. As DNA, the CDR3 is TGTGCCAGCAGCTCGCGGAGCGGGGCTATAGATACGCAGTATTTT. Its translation is CASSSRSGAIDTQYF.

This chain links TRBV29-1 with TRBJ2-3; D may be TRBD2 (5 bases). The germline CDR1 and CDR2 sequences are SQVTM and ANQGSEA. Trimming shortened V by 3 bases and J by 6 bases, and 10 bases separated the two germline ends. The CDR3 is 12 residues long. CDR3 DNA: TGCAGCGTTGAGGCCGGGGTTGATACGCAGTATTTT. This gives the protein CSVEAGVDTQYF.

This chain joins TRBV4-2 and TRBJ1-2; TRBD1 matches 8 bases. With 1 base clipped from V and 8 bases from J, the junction kept 6 bases outside the gene matches. Per germline, CDR1 LGHNA and CDR2 YNFKEQ. The CDR3 is made up of 14 amino acids. The CDR3 DNA reads as TGTGCCAGCAGCCAAGGGACAGGGCTGTACGGCTACACCTTC. Protein sequence: CASSQGTGLYGYTF.

This clone was seen a single time. The chain carries TRBV5-4 and TRBJ1-3, with 10 bases fitting TRBD1. The CDR3 runs 16 residues. J lost 4 bases, V lost 4 bases, and 8 bases had no gene match. CDR1 and CDR2 (germline): SGHNT, YYREEE (reference sequence). The CDR3 sequence is CASSRSRDRGGNTIYF. CDR3 coding DNA: TGTGCCAGCAGCAGAAGCCGGGACAGGGGAGGAAACACCATATATTTT.

J is TRBJ2-4 and V is TRBV11-2; TRBD2 aligns across 14 bases. With V trimmed by 4 bases and J by 4 bases, 6 bases remained unmatched. Germline CDR1 is SGHAT and CDR2 is FQNNGV. CDR3 length: 17 residues. CDR3 in amino acids: CASSSPRLAGGKNIQYF. CDR3 bases: TGTGCCAGCAGCTCACCCCGACTAGCGGGGGGGAAAAACATTCAGTACTTC.

This chain links TRBV19 with TRBJ2-5; D possibly corresponds to TRBD2 (6 bases). Between the trimmed V and J ends, which lost 4 bases and 4 bases, there was a span of 16 bases. Per germline, CDR1 LNHDA and CDR2 SQIVND (reference sequence). There are 15 residues in the CDR3. In DNA form, the CDR3 reads TGTGCCAGTAGTAGGGAGGACCGGTCCGGAGAGACCCAGTACTTC. It is translated as CASSREDRSGETQYF.

V and J are TRBV30 and TRBJ2-7, with TRBD1 identical over 7 bases. The CDR3 spans 12 residues. Trimming cost V 7 bases and J 6 bases; bases outside gene matches: 9. Germline assignment: CDR1 GTSNPN and CDR2 SVGIG (reference sequence). CDR3 nucleotide sequence: TGTGCCTACCGGGACAGCCGAGGCGAGCAGTACTTC. Residues: CAYRDSRGEQYF.

J is TRBJ1-2 and V is TRBV6-1; the D gene is possibly TRBD1 (6 bases). Germline CDR1 reads MNHNS; CDR2 reads SASEGT. The CDR3 consists of 15 residues. V was cut by 2 bases and J by 5 bases, with 15 bases left in between. The CDR3 protein is CASSERWGHPYGYTF. The CDR3 region has the DNA TGTGCCAGCAGTGAACGGTGGGGACACCCTTATGGCTACACCTTC.

V is TRBV10-3 and J is TRBJ2-1; 7 bases are a match to TRBD2. Losses at the gene ends were 4 bases for V and 9 bases for J; bases not matched to a gene: 9. Germline V gene lookup returns CDR1 ENHRY and CDR2 SYGVKD. The CDR3 covers 14 residues. CDR3 in amino acids: CAISVERGEGEQFF. The CDR3 DNA reads as TGTGCCATCAGTGTCGAGCGGGGAGAGGGTGAGCAGTTCTTC.

This rearrangement joins TRBV4-1 to TRBJ2-5, with 8 positions matching TRBD1. In germline, CDR1 is MGHRA, CDR2 YSYEKL. The CDR3 sequence is 18 residues long. After removal of 4 bases from V and 4 bases from J, the junction contained 17 bases not matched to a gene. The CDR3 DNA is TGCGCCAGCAGCCGAGGGGTAGGACAGGGTCGGTGGGGAGAGACCCAGTACTTC. Protein: CASSRGVGQGRWGETQYF.

The chain has TRBV6-5 and TRBJ2-5, with D possibly matching TRBD2 (5 bases). V was trimmed by 6 bases and J by 4 bases, leaving 9 bases between them. Germline values: CDR1 MNHEY, CDR2 SVGAGI. CDR3 length equals 12 residues. CDR3 nucleotides: TGTGCCAGCAGAGGCAGCGGAGAGACCCAGTACTTC. Protein product: CASRGSGETQYF.

The V and J genes are TRBV5-1 and TRBJ1-4; 11 nucleotides line up with TRBD1. The V gene's germline CDR1 is SGHRS and CDR2 YFSETQ. This CDR3 has 17 amino acids. The junction had 11 bases not matched to a gene; V was cut back by 7 bases and J by 3 bases. The CDR3 reads CASRRTGGSDPNEKLFF. The CDR3 coding sequence is TGCGCCAGCCGACGGACAGGGGGCTCTGACCCTAATGAAAAACTGTTTTTT.

Written as DNA, the CDR3 is TGTGCCAGCAGTCGGGGGGGCCTTGAAGCTTTCTTT. Protein sequence: CASSRGGLEAFF. The chain combines TRBV6-5 with TRBJ1-1, with D perhaps TRBD1 (6 bases). V lost 5 bases to trimming and J lost 7 bases, with 11 bases between them. Germline assignment: CDR1 MNHEY and CDR2 SVGAGI. CDR3 length equals 12 residues.

V usage is TRBV18 and J usage is TRBJ1-2; no firm D call. Trimming removed 1 base at V and 4 bases at J, with 10 bases between. The V gene's germline CDR1 is KGHSH and CDR2 LQKENI. The CDR3 spans 14 residues. The CDR3 sequence: CASSPQGGSYGYTF. CDR3 DNA sequence: TGTGCCAGCTCACCACAGGGAGGCAGCTATGGCTACACCTTC.

This clone was counted ten times or more. Here the CDR3 reads CASSYAEGNSPLHF. As DNA, the CDR3 is TGTGCCAGCAGTTACGCGGAGGGGAATTCACCCCTCCACTTT. The chain combines TRBV6-6 with TRBJ1-6, with D possibly being TRBD1 (5 bases). CDR3 length: 14 residues. The germline V and J ends were trimmed by 2 bases and 7 bases, with 9 bases remaining between them. The germline gives CDR1 MNHNY, CDR2 SVGAGI (reference sequence).